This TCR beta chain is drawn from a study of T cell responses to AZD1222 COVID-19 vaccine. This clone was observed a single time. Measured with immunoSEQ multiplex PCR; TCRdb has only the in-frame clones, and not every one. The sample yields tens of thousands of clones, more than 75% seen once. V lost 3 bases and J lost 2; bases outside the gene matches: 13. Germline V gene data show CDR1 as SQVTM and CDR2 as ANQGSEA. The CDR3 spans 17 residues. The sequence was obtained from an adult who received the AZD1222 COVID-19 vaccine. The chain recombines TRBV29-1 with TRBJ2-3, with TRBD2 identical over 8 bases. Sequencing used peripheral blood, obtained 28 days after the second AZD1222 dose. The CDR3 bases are TGCAGCGTTGAGGCCCTTTTAAACGGGGGGGTCACAGATACGCAGTATTTT. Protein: CSVEALLNGGVTDTQYF.